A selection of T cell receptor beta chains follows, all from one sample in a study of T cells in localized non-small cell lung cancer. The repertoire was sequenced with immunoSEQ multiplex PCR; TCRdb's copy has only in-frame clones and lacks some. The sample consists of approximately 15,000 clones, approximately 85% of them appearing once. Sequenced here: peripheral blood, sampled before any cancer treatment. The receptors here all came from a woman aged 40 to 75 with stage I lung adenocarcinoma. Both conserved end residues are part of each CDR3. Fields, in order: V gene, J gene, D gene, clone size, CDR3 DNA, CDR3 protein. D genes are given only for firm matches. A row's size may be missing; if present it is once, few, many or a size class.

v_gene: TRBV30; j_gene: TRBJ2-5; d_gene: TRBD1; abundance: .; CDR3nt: TGTGCCTGGAGCCTGGGACAGCAGTACCAAGAGACCCAGTACTTC; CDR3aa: CAWSLGQQYQETQYF
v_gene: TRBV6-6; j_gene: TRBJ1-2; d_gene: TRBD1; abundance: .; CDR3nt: TGTGCCAGCAGCGAGGACAGGGCAGGTTTGAATGGCTACACCTTC; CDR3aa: CASSEDRAGLNGYTF
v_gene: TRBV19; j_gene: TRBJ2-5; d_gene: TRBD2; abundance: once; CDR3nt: TGTGCCAGTAGAGCCTGGGGAGCGGGGGGACAAGAGACCCAGTACTTC; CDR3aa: CASRAWGAGGQETQYF
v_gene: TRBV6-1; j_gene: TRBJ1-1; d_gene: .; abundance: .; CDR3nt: TGTGCCAGCAGTGAAGTGAGGCACTCTGTTGAAGCTTTCTTT; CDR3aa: CASSEVRHSVEAFF
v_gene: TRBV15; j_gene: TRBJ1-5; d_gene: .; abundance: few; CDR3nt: TGTGCCACCAGCAGAGGCTGGGGGGGCGGCAATCAGCCCCAGCATTTT; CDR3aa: CATSRGWGGGNQPQHF
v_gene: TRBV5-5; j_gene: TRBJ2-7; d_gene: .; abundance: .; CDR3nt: TGTGCCAGCAGCTCTCCGGGGATCTACGAGCAGTACTTC; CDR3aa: CASSSPGIYEQYF
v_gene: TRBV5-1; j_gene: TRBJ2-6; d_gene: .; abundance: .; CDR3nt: TGCGCCAGCAGCTTGGGGTTTGGGGCCAACGTCCTGACTTTC; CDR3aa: CASSLGFGANVLTF
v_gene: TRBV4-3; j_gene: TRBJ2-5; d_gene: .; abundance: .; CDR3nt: TGCGCCAGCAGCCAAATCCTAGGTGGTCGAGGGGCGGACGGAACCCAGTACTTC; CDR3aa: CASSQILGGRGADGTQYF
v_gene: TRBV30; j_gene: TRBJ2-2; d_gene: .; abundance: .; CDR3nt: TGTGCCTGGACCCCTAGCTGGGATCAGGGGGAGCTGTTTTTT; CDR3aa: CAWTPSWDQGELFF
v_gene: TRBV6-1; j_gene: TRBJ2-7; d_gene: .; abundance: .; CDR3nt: TGTGCCAGCATGGGATTACAGGGATCGTCCTACGAGCAGTACTTC; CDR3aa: CASMGLQGSSYEQYF
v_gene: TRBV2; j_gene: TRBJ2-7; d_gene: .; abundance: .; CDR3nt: TGTGCCACACAGATGGAGGGGGTCGAGCAGTACTTC; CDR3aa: CATQMEGVEQYF
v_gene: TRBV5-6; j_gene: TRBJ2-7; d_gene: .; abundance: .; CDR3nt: TGTGCCAGCAGCTTTGGGTCGGACAGATACCTTTACGAGCAGTACTTC; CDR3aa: CASSFGSDRYLYEQYF
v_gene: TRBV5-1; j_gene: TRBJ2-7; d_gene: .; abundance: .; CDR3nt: TGCGCCAGCAGCGCGGGACTTTTACCATCCTACGAGCAGTACTTC; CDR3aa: CASSAGLLPSYEQYF
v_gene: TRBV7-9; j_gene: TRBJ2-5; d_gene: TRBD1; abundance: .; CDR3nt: TGTGCCAGCAGCTTTTTACCCGACAGGGGGGGTGGGGAGACCCAGTACTTC; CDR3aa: CASSFLPDRGGGETQYF
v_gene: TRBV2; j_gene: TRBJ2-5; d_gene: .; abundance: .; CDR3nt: TGTGCCAGCAGTGCGACAGTACCACAAGAGACCCAGTACTTC; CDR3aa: CASSATVPQETQYF
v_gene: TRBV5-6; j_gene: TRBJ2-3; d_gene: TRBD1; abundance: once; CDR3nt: TGTGCCAGCAGCCGGGACAGCCCTACCACAGATACGCAGTATTTT; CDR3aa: CASSRDSPTTDTQYF
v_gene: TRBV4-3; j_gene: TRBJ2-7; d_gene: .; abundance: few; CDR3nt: TGCGCCAGCAGCCAAGAACAGAATCTCTCCGAGCAGTACTTC; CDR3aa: CASSQEQNLSEQYF
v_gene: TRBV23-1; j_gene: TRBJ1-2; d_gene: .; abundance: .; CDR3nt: TGCGCCAGCAGCCCCACACCCTCTGGTGGCTACACCTTC; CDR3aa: CASSPTPSGGYTF
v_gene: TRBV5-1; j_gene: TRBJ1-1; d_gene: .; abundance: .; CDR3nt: TGCGCCAGCAGCTTGGGGTTGAACACTGAAGCTTTCTTT; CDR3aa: CASSLGLNTEAFF
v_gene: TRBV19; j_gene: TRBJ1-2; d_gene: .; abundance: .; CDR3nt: TGTGCCAGTAGTATTGCCGGGGCGCGTGGCTACACCTTC; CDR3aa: CASSIAGARGYTF
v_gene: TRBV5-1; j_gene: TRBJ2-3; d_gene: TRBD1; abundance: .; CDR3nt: TGCGCCAGCAGCACCGGGACAGCCGCGACCACAGATACGCAGTATTTT; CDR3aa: CASSTGTAATTDTQYF
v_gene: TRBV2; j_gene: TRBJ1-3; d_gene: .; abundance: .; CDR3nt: TGTGCCAGCAGTGAGGAAAGGCCCAGCTCTGGAAACACCATATATTTT; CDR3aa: CASSEERPSSGNTIYF
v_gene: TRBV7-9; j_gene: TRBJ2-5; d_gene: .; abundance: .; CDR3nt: TGTGCCAGCAGTTTAAGGAGGGTGGGTTTTGAGACCCAGTACTTC; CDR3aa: CASSLRRVGFETQYF
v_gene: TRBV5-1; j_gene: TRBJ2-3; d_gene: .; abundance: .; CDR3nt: TGCGCCAGCAGCTATAACGGACTAAACACAGATACGCAGTATTTT; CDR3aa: CASSYNGLNTDTQYF
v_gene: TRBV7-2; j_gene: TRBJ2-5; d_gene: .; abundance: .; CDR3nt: TGTGCCAGCAGCTCCGGAGGGGGCCGAGAGACCCAGTACTTC; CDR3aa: CASSSGGGRETQYF
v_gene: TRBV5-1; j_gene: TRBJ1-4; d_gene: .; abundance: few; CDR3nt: TGCGCCAGCAGCTTGGAGGCCAGGGTAGAGGGAAAACTGTTTTTT; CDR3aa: CASSLEARVEGKLFF
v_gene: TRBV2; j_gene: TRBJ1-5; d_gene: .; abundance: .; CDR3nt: TGTGCCAGCAGGGGACCTCCTTATAGCAATCAGCCCCAGCATTTT; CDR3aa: CASRGPPYSNQPQHF
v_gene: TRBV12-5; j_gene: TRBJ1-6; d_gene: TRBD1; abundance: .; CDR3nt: TGTGCTAGTGGTTTCCCACCGGGACAGAGTAGCTCCTATAATTCACCCCTCCACTTT; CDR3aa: CASGFPPGQSSSYNSPLHF
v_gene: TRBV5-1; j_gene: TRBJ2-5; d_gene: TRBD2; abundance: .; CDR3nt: TGCGCCAGCAGTCAGTTCACTAGCGGGAGGCAAGAGACCCAGTACTTC; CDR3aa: CASSQFTSGRQETQYF